Listed below are T cell receptor beta chains from one sample, sequenced in a study of blood T cell repertoires in COVID-19. The protocol was immunoSEQ multiplex PCR, while the TCRdb copy is restricted to in-frame clones and leaves out a portion. The sample yields a few hundred thousand clones, around four fifths seen once. The sequencing sample was made of peripheral blood. The receptors shown here come from a man under 40 with active or convalescent COVID-19. Each CDR3 is given with its conserved first and last residue. The D gene is left open where the match is weak. Some rows mark clone size as missing; the rest say once, few, many or name a class of expanded clone.

cdr3_aa	cdr3_nt	clone_size	d_call	v_call	j_call
CASSYSRLADITGELFF	TGTGCCAGCAGTTACTCGAGACTAGCCGATATAACCGGGGAGCTGTTTTTT	NA	TRBD2	TRBV6-2/TRBV6-3	TRBJ2-2
CASSVEKRTGVNTGELFF	TGTGCCAGCAGCGTAGAAAAGAGGACAGGGGTCAACACCGGGGAGCTGTTTTTT	NA	TRBD1	TRBV9	TRBJ2-2
CASIPWDEGEETQYF	TGTGCCAGCATCCCCTGGGACGAGGGGGAAGAGACCCAGTACTTC	NA	NA	TRBV6-5	TRBJ2-5
CASSPWTGNHSTDTQYF	TGCGCCAGCAGTCCCTGGACAGGGAATCATAGCACAGATACGCAGTATTTT	NA	TRBD1	TRBV23-1	TRBJ2-3
CASSYSPSFSYF	TGTGCCAGCAGTTACTCGCCTAGCTTCTCGTATTTT	NA	NA	TRBV6-2/TRBV6-3	TRBJ2-3
CASSQDALGGYGYTF	TGCGCCAGCAGCCAAGATGCGTTGGGAGGGTACGGCTACACCTTC	NA	NA	TRBV4-3	TRBJ1-2
CASSFRRNTQYF	TGTGCCAGCAGTTTCCGGAGGAATACGCAGTATTTT	NA	NA	TRBV28	TRBJ2-3
CAINAGIEQFF	TGTGCCATCAACGCGGGAATTGAGCAGTTCTTC	NA	NA	TRBV10-3	TRBJ2-1
CASPGNTGELFF	TGTGCCAGTCCAGGGAACACCGGGGAGCTGTTTTTT	NA	NA	TRBV19	TRBJ2-2
CASSLQGNQPQHF	TGTGCCAGCAGTTTGCAGGGCAATCAGCCCCAGCATTTT	NA	NA	TRBV6-2/TRBV6-3	TRBJ1-5
CASKLSDKEMNEQYF	TGTGCCAGCAAGCTTAGCGACAAGGAGATGAACGAGCAGTACTTC	NA	NA	TRBV21-1	TRBJ2-7
CASSQGALTYEQYF	TGTGCCAGCTCACAGGGGGCCTTGACCTACGAGCAGTACTTC	NA	TRBD1	TRBV18	TRBJ2-7
CASSLRQDIYNEQFF	TGTGCCAGCAGCTTACGGCAGGACATTTACAATGAGCAGTTCTTC	NA	NA	TRBV7-6	TRBJ2-1
CASYPRQGGYNEQFF	TGCGCCAGCTACCCAAGACAGGGGGGCTACAATGAGCAGTTCTTC	NA	TRBD1	TRBV5-1	TRBJ2-1
CASAGGADTQYF	TGTGCCAGTGCAGGGGGCGCAGATACGCAGTATTTT	NA	TRBD1	TRBV28	TRBJ2-3
CASSSRRGSYEQYF	TGTGCCAGCAGCTCACGGCGGGGGTCCTACGAGCAGTACTTC	NA	TRBD2	TRBV5-4	TRBJ2-7
CASSLLALGNNEQFF	TGTGCCAGTAGTCTGCTAGCATTGGGGAACAATGAGCAGTTCTTC	once	NA	TRBV19	TRBJ2-1
CSARVKEAQYF	TGCAGTGCTAGGGTTAAAGAGGCCCAGTACTTC	NA	NA	TRBV20-1	TRBJ2-5
CASSSPPGGGAYEQYF	TGTGCCAGCAGTTCCCCCCCGGGGGGGGGTGCCTACGAGCAGTACTTC	once	TRBD2	TRBV28	TRBJ2-7
CASSVTSGGYEQYF	TGTGCCAGCAGCGTAACTAGCGGGGGCTACGAGCAGTACTTC	few	TRBD2	TRBV9	TRBJ2-7
CASSSDRENTEAFF	TGTGCCAGCAGCTCGGACAGGGAGAACACTGAAGCTTTCTTT	once	TRBD1	TRBV7-9	TRBJ1-1
CASSFGGGVAYEQYF	TGTGCCAGCAGCTTTGGTGGGGGGGTTGCCTACGAGCAGTACTTC	NA	TRBD2	TRBV28	TRBJ2-7